This TCR beta chain was obtained from a study of blood T cell repertoires in COVID-19. Study at large: The origin of the acute and convalescent COVID-19 samples was the United States, Italy and Spain.

This clone has only a few counts. Recruitment covered 20 to 25 US areas and drew participants whose ages spanned roughly 18 to 100 years. The recovered donors of Cohort 3 showed two negative PCRs, clearance, or symptom resolution. The repertoire was sequenced with immunoSEQ multiplex PCR; TCRdb's copy has only in-frame clones and lacks some. The sample has 200,000 to 250,000 clones; under 90% are singletons. Germline values: CDR1 MNHNY, CDR2 SVGAGI (reference sequence). This CDR3 region has 15 residues. J gave up 4 bases and V 2 bases, and 7 bases lay outside the gene matches. The sample was PBMCs or T cells enriched from blood (not recorded which). V gene TRBV6-6 combines with J gene TRBJ2-5; 7 bases are shared with TRBD1. This TCR came from a woman aged 55-69 years who had recovered from COVID-19. CDR3 DNA sequence: TGTGCCAGCAGTTACGGGACAGTCTTAGGAGAGACCCAGTACTTC. Translation: CASSYGTVLGETQYF.